This T cell receptor beta chain was found in a study of OX40 agonist ivuxolimab in advanced cancers. Study-level background: The patients got ivuxolimab, which is an agonistic anti-OX40 (CD134) antibody.

Blood samples were obtained at baseline, cycle 4 day 1, and cycle 7 day 1. Overall study results and limits: Dose levels from 0.1 to 3.0 mg/kg saw CD4+ and CD8+ blood T cells expand clonally by week 6. Antigen specificity of clonally expanded peripheral T cells was not established.

V dropped 3 bases and J dropped 0 bases, with 18 bases sitting between them. Per the germline V gene, CDR1 is SGHDN and CDR2 is FVKESK. This CDR3 is 17 amino acids long. Libraries were prepared by immunoSEQ multiplex PCR; TCRdb keeps only in-frame clonotypes and omits some of them. Of approximately 23,000 clones listed, about 83% are singletons. Concerning this clone itself: Its antigen is not identified.

J is TRBJ2-7 and V is TRBV14; possible D gene TRBD2, 6 bases. The source of this sequence is an adult with an advanced solid tumor such as melanoma, head and neck, liver or kidney cancer. This sample comprised CD4+ or CD8+ T cells sorted from blood, obtained in a trial of the OX40 agonist ivuxolimab. CDR3 in DNA: TGTGCCAGCAGCCAGAGCGGGTTAGTCGATGGCTCCTACGAGCAGTACTTC. Its translation: CASSQSGLVDGSYEQYF.